Following are 23 T cell receptor beta chains from one sample sequenced in a study of identical twins. TCRdb analysed the 5' RACE reads with MiXCR anew, one entry per CDR3 protein. The sample consists of 470,000 or so distinct CDR3 sequences, approximately 24% of them appearing once. These data were also filed under a second study, of T cells expressing NK-cell markers.

The source material was CD4+ T cells sorted from blood. The source of these receptors is a woman aged 18-29 years in good health.

The V call is TRBV12-3 or TRBV12-4, the J call TRBJ1-1, with D unclear. V lost 1 base and J lost 3, with 12 bases in between. This CDR3 comprises 15 residues. The CDR3, as DNA: TGTGCCAGCAGTTTAGTAACGGGTGCGTACACTGAAGCTTTCTTT. This encodes CASSLVTGAYTEAFF.

There are a few counts of this clonotype. The V call is TRBV20-1, the J call TRBJ1-1; no reliable D call. CDR3 length: 13 residues. V gave up 5 bases and J gave up 2 bases, with 12 bases separating them. The germline gives CDR1 DFQATT, CDR2 SNEGSKA (reference sequence). CDR3 bases: TGCAGTGCTCAATCCGCAGGCAACACTGAAGCTTTCTTT. Protein product: CSAQSAGNTEAFF.

This clonotype was picked up a small number of times. V and J are TRBV7-2 and TRBJ2-1; possible D gene TRBD1, 5 bases. This CDR3 has 15 residues. Germline values: CDR1 SGHTA, CDR2 FQGNSA. Deletions cut 5 bases from V and 3 bases from J, with 14 bases between. The CDR3 here is CASSRLGRFYNEQFF. Here the CDR3 DNA reads TGTGCCAGCAGCCGATTGGGGCGGTTCTACAATGAGCAGTTCTTC.

This clonotype was seen more than once but under ten times. V is TRBV4-3 and J is TRBJ2-7, with 9 positions matching TRBD2. CDR1 is LGHNA and CDR2 is YSLEER in the germline V gene. V was pared by 1 base and J by 1 base, with 8 bases of the junction left unmatched. The CDR3 is 17 amino acids. The CDR3 is CASSQGLLAGSSYEQYF. CDR3 nucleotide sequence: TGCGCCAGCAGCCAAGGACTACTAGCGGGTAGTTCCTACGAGCAGTACTTC.

The gene calls are TRBV6-2 or TRBV6-3 and TRBJ2-5, with unresolved D. Germline assignment: CDR1 MNHEY and CDR2 SVGEGT. This CDR3 comprises 14 residues. V was clipped by 6 bases and J by 7 bases, with 18 bases between them. The CDR3 DNA reads TGTGCCAGCAGCTCATCAGGTTCAAGGGTGACCCAGTACTTC. Its translation is CASSSSGSRVTQYF.

This clonotype turned up a few times. The rearrangement joins TRBV20-1 to TRBJ2-5; 8 bases are a match to TRBD1. J was trimmed by 2 bases and V by 6 bases; bases with no gene match: 8. This CDR3 is built from 14 residues. Germline V lookup: CDR1 DFQATT, CDR2 SNEGSKA (reference sequence). The CDR3 DNA sequence: TGCAGTGCCCAAAGGGACAGGAAACAAGAGACCCAGTACTTC. Translated, it gives CSAQRDRKQETQYF.

This clonotype was seen repeatedly, ten times or more. The chain's CDR3 is CASGQASSYNSPLHF. CDR3 DNA: TGTGCCAGCGGACAAGCTAGCTCCTATAATTCACCCCTCCACTTT. The J gene is TRBJ1-6, the V gene TRBV12-3 or TRBV12-4, with a tentative D call TRBD1 (5 bases). The CDR3 sequence is 15 residues long. Trimming took 8 bases from V and 0 from J, leaving 11 bases between them.

This clonotype was seen at least ten times. The rearrangement joins TRBV10-3 to TRBJ1-3; D ambiguous. V dropped 0 bases and J dropped 1 base, with 4 bases sitting between them. The CDR3 is 14 residues long. Germline CDR1 reads ENHRY; CDR2 reads SYGVKD. This CDR3 reads CAISESGSGNTIYF. CDR3 nucleotide sequence: TGTGCCATCAGTGAGTCGGGTTCTGGAAACACCATATATTTT.

This clonotype showed up just a few times. The chain carries TRBV12-3 or TRBV12-4 and TRBJ2-7; TRBD2 matches at 11 bases. The CDR3 sequence is 15 residues long. V was pared by 6 bases and J by 4 bases, with 8 bases of the junction left unmatched. The CDR3 region has the DNA TGTGCCAGCAGCGTAGCGGGAGGGCCTCTTTACGAGCAGTACTTC. Protein sequence: CASSVAGGPLYEQYF.

This clonotype was observed at least ten times. V usage is TRBV7-9 and J usage is TRBJ2-1, with TRBD2 matching 10 bases. This CDR3 contains 15 residues. CDR1 is SEHNR and CDR2 is FQNEAQ in the germline V gene (reference sequence). V lost 1 base, J lost 7 bases, and 4 bases stayed unmatched. The CDR3 loop is CASSLGAGGPNEQFF. The CDR3 DNA sequence: TGTGCCAGCAGCTTAGGAGCGGGGGGGCCGAATGAGCAGTTCTTC.

The chain couples TRBV7-2 to TRBJ2-1, with D perhaps matching TRBD2 (6 bases). The germline V and J ends were trimmed by 5 bases and 4 bases, with 18 bases remaining between them. The CDR3 contains 16 residues. Germline V gene lookup returns CDR1 SGHTA and CDR2 FQGNSA. DNA of the CDR3: TGTGCCAGCAGCCTACGGCCGGGACTTACATACAATGAGCAGTTCTTC. It specifies CASSLRPGLTYNEQFF.

This clonotype was detected many times. The genes are TRBV15 and TRBJ2-2, with TRBD1 as a possible D gene (5 bases). The CDR3 covers 16 residues. The V gene lost 1 base and the J gene lost 1 base, with 10 bases spanning the gap. Germline V CDR1 and CDR2: LNHNV, YYDKDF (reference sequence). The CDR3 spells CATSRGARENTGELFF. CDR3 bases: TGTGCCACCAGCAGAGGGGCCAGGGAGAACACCGGGGAGCTGTTTTTT. The full variable domain, completed using reference TRBV15 and TRBJ2-2, is DAMVIQNPRYQVTQFGKPVTLSCSQTLNHNVMYWYQQKSSQAPKLLFHYYDKDFNNEADTPDNFQSRRPNTSFCFLDIRSPGLGDTAMYLCATSRGARENTGELFFGEGSRLTVL.

The chain combines TRBV20-1 with TRBJ2-1, with 9 bases fitting TRBD1. The CDR3 covers 13 residues. Germline V gene lookup returns CDR1 DFQATT and CDR2 SNEGSKA (reference sequence). After removal of 6 bases from V and 4 bases from J, the junction contained 4 bases not matched to a gene. The CDR3 DNA sequence: TGCAGTGCCCGGGACAGGGATTACAATGAGCAGTTCTTC. Its protein is CSARDRDYNEQFF.

The table lists this clonotype with a few counts. The chain has TRBV5-8 and TRBJ2-1; tentative D call: TRBD2 (5 bases). Germline lookup yields CDR1 SGHTS and CDR2 YDEGEE. V was pared by 0 bases and J by 0 bases, with 10 bases between. The CDR3 length is 16 residues. The CDR3 reads CASSLERSSSYNEQFF. The CDR3 nucleotides are TGTGCCAGCAGCTTGGAGCGGAGTAGCTCCTACAATGAGCAGTTCTTC.

The chain uses TRBV5-1 and TRBJ2-1; D might be TRBD1 (5 bases). V gave up 3 bases and J gave up 8 bases, with 15 bases separating them. The CDR3 is 14 amino acids. Germline V gene sequence: CDR1 SGHRS, CDR2 YFSETQ. The chain's CDR3 is CASSSSDKVDEQFF. The CDR3 DNA reads as TGCGCCAGCAGCTCCTCGGACAAGGTGGATGAGCAGTTCTTC.

The table lists this clonotype with a few counts. The gene calls are TRBV25-1 and TRBJ2-7; D unclear. The CDR3 has 16 residues. The V gene lost 8 bases and the J gene lost 0 bases, with 20 bases spanning the gap. The germline V gene has CDR1 MGHDK and CDR2 SYGVNS. CDR3 nucleotide sequence: TGTGCCAGCTCCCCCATGCTGGGATTGAGCTCCTACGAGCAGTACTTC. Its translation is CASSPMLGLSSYEQYF.

V and J are TRBV7-9 and TRBJ1-5; no firm D call. Germline lookup yields CDR1 SEHNR and CDR2 FQNEAQ (reference sequence). The V end lost 3 bases, the J end lost 9 bases, and 12 bases lay between the germline ends. The CDR3 length is 13 residues. CDR3 nucleotides: TGTGCCAGCAGCTTGCAGCAGTTGGGGCCCCAGCATTTT. Translating gives CASSLQQLGPQHF.

This clonotype has more than one count but fewer than ten. This sequence joins TRBV7-2 and TRBJ2-2; D remains ambiguous. CDR1 and CDR2 from the germline V gene are SGHTA and FQGNSA. The CDR3 has 15 residues. V lost 0 bases, J lost 1 base, and 6 bases lay in between. The CDR3 reads CASSLAGQNTGELFF. CDR3 sequence (DNA): TGTGCCAGCAGCTTAGCCGGCCAGAACACCGGGGAGCTGTTTTTT.

The table lists this clonotype with many counts. The chain employs TRBV20-1 and TRBJ2-7, with 10 bases fitting TRBD2. There are 15 residues in the CDR3. The V segment lost 5 bases and the J segment 3 bases; nucleotides outside the gene matches: 10. Germline V gives CDR1 DFQATT, CDR2 SNEGSKA (reference sequence). CDR3 region: CSAALGLAGDYEQYF. CDR3 bases: TGCAGTGCTGCATTGGGGCTAGCGGGAGACTACGAGCAGTACTTC.

This sequence joins TRBV5-1 and TRBJ2-1; 7 bases fit TRBD2. Trimming cost V 4 bases and J 6 bases; bases outside gene matches: 10. CDR1 is SGHRS, CDR2 YFSETQ, per germline. CDR3 size: 15 residues. The CDR3 DNA follows: TGCGCCAGCAGCCCTCCGGGGGGAGTTCGCAATGAGCAGTTCTTC. Its translation: CASSPPGGVRNEQFF.

J is TRBJ1-1 and V is TRBV5-1; TRBD1 matches 8 bases. This CDR3 has 14 residues. V lost 3 bases, J lost 5 bases, and 6 bases stayed unmatched. Germline-derived CDR1 and CDR2 are SGHRS and YFSETQ. CDR3 DNA: TGCGCCAGCAGCTGGGGGACAGGCACTACTGAAGCTTTCTTT. This codes for CASSWGTGTTEAFF.

This chain links TRBV27 with TRBJ2-1, with 11 nucleotides matching TRBD2. The germline gives CDR1 MNHEY, CDR2 SMNVEV (reference sequence). The CDR3 totals 19 residues. V lost 6 bases to trimming and J lost 5 bases; unmatched junction nucleotides: 18. The CDR3 DNA sequence: TGTGCCAGCAGCCCACCCCCCCCTAGCGGGGGGTGGGCGGACAATGAGCAGTTCTTC. It translates to CASSPPPPSGGWADNEQFF.

The rearrangement joins TRBV18 to TRBJ2-7; TRBD2 matches at 12 bases. V lost 6 bases, J lost 4 bases, and 7 bases stayed unmatched. Germline CDR1 and CDR2: KGHSH and LQKENI. The CDR3 is 15 residues long. CDR3 coding DNA: TGTGCCAGCTCCTCAGGACTAGCGGGACAATACGAGCAGTACTTC. As protein: CASSSGLAGQYEQYF. Drawing the rest from reference TRBV18 and TRBJ2-7, the complete variable domain is NAGVMQNPRHLVRRRGQEARLRCSPMKGHSHVYWYRQLPEEGLKFMVYLQKENIIDESGMPKERFSAEFPKEGPSILRIQQVVRGDSAAYFCASSSGLAGQYEQYFGPGTRLTVT.